These 9 T cell receptor beta chains were sequenced from one sample in a study of cytomegalovirus exposure and HLA in healthy donors. PCR primers comprised 60 Vbeta and 13 Jbeta primers. Clones were sequenced by immunoSEQ multiplex PCR, and TCRdb holds only the in-frame ones, with some missing. The data show roughly 100,000 clones, roughly 80% seen once. Sequencing was carried out using PBMCs. These receptors were taken from a man in his forties in good health and CMV-seropositive.

The chain recombines TRBV7-3 with TRBJ1-3; D gene unclear. The V end lost 2 bases, the J end lost 1 base, and 12 bases lay between the germline ends. Germline values: CDR1 SGHTA, CDR2 FQGTGA. The CDR3 runs 16 residues. The CDR3 here is CASSLVGSQSGNTIYF. The DNA of the CDR3 is TGTGCCAGCAGCTTAGTGGGCAGCCAGTCTGGAAACACCATATATTTT.

This clone has a handful of counts. This chain joins TRBV29-1 and TRBJ2-7, with 8 bases identical to TRBD2. This CDR3 is built from 13 residues. Germline V gene data show CDR1 as SQVTM and CDR2 as ANQGSEA. V lost 2 bases, J lost 4 bases, and 4 bases stayed unmatched. The DNA for the CDR3 is TGCAGCGTTGAAAAAGCGGGAGCGTACGAGCAGTACTTC. Its protein product is CSVEKAGAYEQYF.

The chain has TRBV5-1 and TRBJ1-6; D is uncertain. The length of the CDR3 is 14 residues. CDR1 SGHRS and CDR2 YFSETQ come from the germline V gene. V gave up 5 bases and J gave up 8 bases, with 14 bases separating them. The CDR3 bases are TGCGCCAGCAGGGTCGAACTGCCTCATTCACCCCTCCACTTT. Protein: CASRVELPHSPLHF.

DNA for the CDR3: TGTGCCAGCAGCTTGGGAGGGGCGGGAGGGCCTGGTCGGCAGTACTTC. Translating it yields CASSLGGAGGPGRQYF. The V call is TRBV5-4, the J call TRBJ2-5; 9 bases fit TRBD2. The trim removed 0 bases at V and 11 bases at J, leaving 14 bases unmatched. The CDR3 spans 16 residues. Germline CDR1 is SGHNT and CDR2 is YYREEE (reference sequence).

V gene TRBV10-3 combines with J gene TRBJ2-7, with 7 bases matching TRBD2. The trim removed 8 bases at V and 3 bases at J, leaving 1 base unmatched. The CDR3 length is 11 residues. Germline values: CDR1 ENHRY, CDR2 SYGVKD. The CDR3 DNA sequence: TGTGCCATCGGCGGGGGCTACGAGCAGTACTTC. It is translated as CAIGGGYEQYF.

V is TRBV5-1 and J is TRBJ2-7; D is possibly TRBD2 (6 bases). There are 14 residues in the CDR3. From germline, CDR1 is SGHRS and CDR2 YFSETQ. The V and J ends lost 2 bases and 0 bases respectively, with 9 bases between them. The CDR3 protein is CASSFRENSYEQYF. The CDR3 DNA sequence: TGCGCCAGCAGCTTTCGGGAGAACTCCTACGAGCAGTACTTC.

The genes are TRBV5-1 and TRBJ2-1; TRBD2 might be the D (5 bases). Germline V gene sequence: CDR1 SGHRS, CDR2 YFSETQ. The length of the CDR3 is 16 residues. Trimming cost V 0 bases and J 0 bases, with 10 bases left between them. The chain's CDR3 is CASSLGTPSSYNEQFF. The CDR3 nucleotides are TGCGCCAGCAGCTTGGGGACTCCGAGCTCCTACAATGAGCAGTTCTTC.

The chain links TRBV4-3 to TRBJ2-5, with TRBD1 identical over 7 bases. Germline-derived CDR1 and CDR2 are LGHNA and YSLEER. The V and J ends lost 2 bases and 5 bases, in that order; junction bases with no gene match: 8. This CDR3 has 15 amino acids. DNA for the CDR3: TGCGCCAGCAGCCAAAGGGGGCAGGGGCAGGAGACCCAGTACTTC. It is translated as CASSQRGQGQETQYF.

The chain has TRBV11-2 and TRBJ2-7; D unclear. CDR1 is SGHAT and CDR2 is FQNNGV in the germline V gene. CDR3 length: 13 amino acids. V lost 5 bases and J lost 2, with 10 bases in between. CDR3 sequence reads: CASSPRGAYEQYF. The DNA of the CDR3 is TGTGCCAGCAGCCCCCGCGGAGCCTACGAGCAGTACTTC.